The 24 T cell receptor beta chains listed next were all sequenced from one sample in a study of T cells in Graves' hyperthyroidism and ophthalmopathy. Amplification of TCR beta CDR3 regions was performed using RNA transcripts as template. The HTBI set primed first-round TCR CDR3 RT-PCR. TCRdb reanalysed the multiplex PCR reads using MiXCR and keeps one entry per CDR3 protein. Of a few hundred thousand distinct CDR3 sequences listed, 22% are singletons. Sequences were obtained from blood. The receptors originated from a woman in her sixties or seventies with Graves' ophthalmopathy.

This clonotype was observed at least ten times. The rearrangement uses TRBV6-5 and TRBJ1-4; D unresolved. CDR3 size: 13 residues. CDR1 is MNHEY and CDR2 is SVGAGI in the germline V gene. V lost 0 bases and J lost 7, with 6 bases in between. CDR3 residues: CASSYSWVEKLFF. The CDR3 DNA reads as TGTGCCAGCAGTTACTCATGGGTTGAAAAACTGTTTTTT.

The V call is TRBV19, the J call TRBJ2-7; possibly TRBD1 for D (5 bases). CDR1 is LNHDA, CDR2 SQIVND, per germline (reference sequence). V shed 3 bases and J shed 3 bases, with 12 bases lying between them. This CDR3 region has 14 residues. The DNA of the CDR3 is TGTGCCAGTAGTATCGCAGGGTCCTTCTACGAGCAGTACTTC. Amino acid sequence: CASSIAGSFYEQYF.

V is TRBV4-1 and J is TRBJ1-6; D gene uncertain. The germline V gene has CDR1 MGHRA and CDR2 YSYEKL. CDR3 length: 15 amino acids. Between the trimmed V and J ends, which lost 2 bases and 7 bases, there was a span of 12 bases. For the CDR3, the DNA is TGCGCCAGCAGCCAACGAGGTTTGGAGAATTCACCCCTCCACTTT. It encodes CASSQRGLENSPLHF.

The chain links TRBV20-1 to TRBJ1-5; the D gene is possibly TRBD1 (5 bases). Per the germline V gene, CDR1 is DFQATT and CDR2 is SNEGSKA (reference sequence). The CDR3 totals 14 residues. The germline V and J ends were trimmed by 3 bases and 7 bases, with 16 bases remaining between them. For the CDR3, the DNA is TGCAGTGCTAGCCGGCAGGGTGGTGTGCAGCCCCAGCATTTT. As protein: CSASRQGGVQPQHF.

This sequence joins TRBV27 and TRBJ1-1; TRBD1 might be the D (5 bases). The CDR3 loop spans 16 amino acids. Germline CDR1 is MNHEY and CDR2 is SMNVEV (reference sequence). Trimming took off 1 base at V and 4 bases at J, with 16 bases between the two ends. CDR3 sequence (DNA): TGTGCCAGCAGTTTATGGGGCCGGGGGACTGGCACTGAAGCTTTCTTT. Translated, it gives CASSLWGRGTGTEAFF.

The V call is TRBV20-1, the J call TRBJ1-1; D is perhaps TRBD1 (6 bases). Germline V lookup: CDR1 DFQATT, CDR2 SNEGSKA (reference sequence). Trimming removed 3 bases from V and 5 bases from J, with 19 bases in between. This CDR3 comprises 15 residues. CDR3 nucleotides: TGCAGTGCTAGTCAGGGGACCCGGGTAGGTACTGAAGCTTTCTTT. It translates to CSASQGTRVGTEAFF.

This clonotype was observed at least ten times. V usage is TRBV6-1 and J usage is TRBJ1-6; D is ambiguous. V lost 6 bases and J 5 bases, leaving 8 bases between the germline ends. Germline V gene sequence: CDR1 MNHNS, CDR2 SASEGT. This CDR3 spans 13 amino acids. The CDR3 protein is CASSPTDNSPLHF. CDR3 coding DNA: TGTGCCAGCAGCCCCACCGATAATTCACCCCTCCACTTT.

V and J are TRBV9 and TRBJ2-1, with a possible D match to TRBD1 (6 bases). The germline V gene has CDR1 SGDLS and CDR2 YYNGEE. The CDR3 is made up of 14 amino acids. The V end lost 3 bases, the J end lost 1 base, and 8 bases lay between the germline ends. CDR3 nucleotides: TGTGCCAGCAGCGGAGGGACATCCTACAATGAGCAGTTCTTC. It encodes CASSGGTSYNEQFF.

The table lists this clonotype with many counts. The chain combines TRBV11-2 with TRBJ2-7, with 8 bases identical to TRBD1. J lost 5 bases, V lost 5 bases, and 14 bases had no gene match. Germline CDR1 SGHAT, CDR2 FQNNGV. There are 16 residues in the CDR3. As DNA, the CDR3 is TGTGCCAGCAGCCCAGGGAGGAGACAGGGGTGGGACGAGCAGTACTTC. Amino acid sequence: CASSPGRRQGWDEQYF. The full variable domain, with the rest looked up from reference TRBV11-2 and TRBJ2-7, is EAGVAQSPRYKIIEKRQSVAFWCNPISGHATLYWYQQILGQGPKLLIQFQNNGVVDDSQLPKDRFSAERLKGVDSTLKIQPAKLEDSAVYLCASSPGRRQGWDEQYFGPGTRLTVT.

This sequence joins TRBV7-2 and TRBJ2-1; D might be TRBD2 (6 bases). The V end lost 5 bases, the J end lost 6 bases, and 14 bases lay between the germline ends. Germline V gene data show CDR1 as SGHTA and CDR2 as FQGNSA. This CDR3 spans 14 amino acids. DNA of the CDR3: TGTGCCAGCAGCCCGGGGACTGGACTCAATGAGCAGTTCTTC. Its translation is CASSPGTGLNEQFF.

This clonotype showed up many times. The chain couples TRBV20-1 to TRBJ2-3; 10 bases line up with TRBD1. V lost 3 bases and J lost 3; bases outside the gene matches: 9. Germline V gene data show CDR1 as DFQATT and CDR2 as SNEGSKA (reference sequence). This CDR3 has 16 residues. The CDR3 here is CSASSLGQGTTDTQYF. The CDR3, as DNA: TGCAGTGCTAGTAGCCTGGGACAGGGGACGACAGATACGCAGTATTTT.

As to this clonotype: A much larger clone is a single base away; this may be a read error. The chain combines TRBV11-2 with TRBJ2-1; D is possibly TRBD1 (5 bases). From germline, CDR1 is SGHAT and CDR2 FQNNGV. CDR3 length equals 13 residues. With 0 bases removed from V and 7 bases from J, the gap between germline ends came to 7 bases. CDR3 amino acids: CASSLDRQNEQFF. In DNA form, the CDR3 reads TGTGCCAGCAGCTTAGACAGACAGAATGAGCAGTTCTTC.

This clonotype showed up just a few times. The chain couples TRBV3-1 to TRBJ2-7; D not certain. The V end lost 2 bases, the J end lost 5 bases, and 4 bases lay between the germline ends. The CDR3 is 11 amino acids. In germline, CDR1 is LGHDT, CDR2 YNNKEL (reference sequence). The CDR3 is CASSQWNEQYF. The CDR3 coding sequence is TGTGCCAGCAGCCAATGGAACGAGCAGTACTTC.

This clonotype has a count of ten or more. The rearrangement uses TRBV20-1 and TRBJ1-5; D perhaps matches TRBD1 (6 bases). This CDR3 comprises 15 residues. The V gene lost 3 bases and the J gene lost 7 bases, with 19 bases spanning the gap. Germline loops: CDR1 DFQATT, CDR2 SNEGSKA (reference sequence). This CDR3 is CSARDGRGAGQPQHF. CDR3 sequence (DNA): TGCAGTGCTAGGGATGGGCGGGGGGCTGGGCAGCCCCAGCATTTT.

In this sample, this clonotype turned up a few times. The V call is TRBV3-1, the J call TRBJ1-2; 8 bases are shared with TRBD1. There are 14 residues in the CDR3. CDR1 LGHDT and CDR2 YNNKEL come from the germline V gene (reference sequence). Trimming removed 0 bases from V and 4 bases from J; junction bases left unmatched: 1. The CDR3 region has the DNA TGTGCCAGCAGCCAAGAGGGACAGGTCTATGGCTACACCTTC. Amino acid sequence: CASSQEGQVYGYTF. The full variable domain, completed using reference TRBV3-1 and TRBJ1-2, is DTAVSQTPKYLVTQMGNDKSIKCEQNLGHDTMYWYKQDSKKFLKIMFSYNNKELIINETVPNRFSPKSPDKAHLNLHINSLELGDSAVYFCASSQEGQVYGYTFGSGTRLTVV.

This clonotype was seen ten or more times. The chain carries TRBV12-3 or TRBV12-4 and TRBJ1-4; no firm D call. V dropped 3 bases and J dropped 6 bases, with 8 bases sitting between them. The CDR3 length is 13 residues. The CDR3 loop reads CASSFLGYEKLFF. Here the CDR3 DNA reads TGTGCCAGCAGTTTTTTGGGATATGAAAAACTGTTTTTT.

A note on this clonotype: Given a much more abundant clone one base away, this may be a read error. CDR3 protein: CASSSGQGGKTQYF. CDR3 in DNA: TGTGCCAGCAGCTCAGGACAGGGGGGAAAGACCCAGTACTTC. This rearrangement joins TRBV27 to TRBJ2-5; 10 nucleotides align to TRBD1. The CDR3 runs 14 residues. V lost 6 bases, J lost 6 bases, and 7 bases stayed unmatched. Germline CDR1 MNHEY, CDR2 SMNVEV (reference sequence).

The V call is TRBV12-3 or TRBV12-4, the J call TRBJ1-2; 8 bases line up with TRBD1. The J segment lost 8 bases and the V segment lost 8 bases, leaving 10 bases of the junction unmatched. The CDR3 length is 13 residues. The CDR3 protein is CASQDREMGGYTF. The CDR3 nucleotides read TGTGCCAGCCAGGACAGGGAAATGGGCGGCTACACCTTC.

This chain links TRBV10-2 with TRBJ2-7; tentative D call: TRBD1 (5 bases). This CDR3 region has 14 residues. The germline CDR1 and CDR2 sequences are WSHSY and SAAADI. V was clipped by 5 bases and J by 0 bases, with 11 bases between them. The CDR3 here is CASSRTTSSYEQYF. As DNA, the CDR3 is TGCGCCAGCAGTCGGACAACGAGCTCCTACGAGCAGTACTTC.

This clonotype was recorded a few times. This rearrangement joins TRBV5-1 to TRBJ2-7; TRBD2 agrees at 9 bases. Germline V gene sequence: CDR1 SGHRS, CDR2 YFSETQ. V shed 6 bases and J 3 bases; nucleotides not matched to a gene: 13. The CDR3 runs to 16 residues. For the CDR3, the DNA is TGCGCCAGCACCCCGTATGGCGGGAGGGCCAACTACGAGCAGTACTTC. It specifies CASTPYGGRANYEQYF. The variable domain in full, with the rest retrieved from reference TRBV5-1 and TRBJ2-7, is KAGVTQTPRYLIKTRGQQVTLSCSPISGHRSVSWYQQTPGQGLQFLFEYFSETQRNKGNFPGRFSGRQFSNSRSEMNVSTLELGDSALYLCASTPYGGRANYEQYFGPGTRLTVT.

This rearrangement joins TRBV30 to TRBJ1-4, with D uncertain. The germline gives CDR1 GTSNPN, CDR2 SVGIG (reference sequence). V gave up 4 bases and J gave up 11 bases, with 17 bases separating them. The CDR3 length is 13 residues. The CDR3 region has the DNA TGTGCCTGGACTACTAGACATGCTGGGAAACTGTTTTTT. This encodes CAWTTRHAGKLFF. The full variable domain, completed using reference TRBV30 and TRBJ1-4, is SQTIHQWPATLVQPVGSPLSLECTVEGTSNPNLYWYRQAAGRGLQLLFYSVGIGQISSEVPQNLSASRPQDRQFILSSKKLLLSDSGFYLCAWTTRHAGKLFFGSGTQLSVL.

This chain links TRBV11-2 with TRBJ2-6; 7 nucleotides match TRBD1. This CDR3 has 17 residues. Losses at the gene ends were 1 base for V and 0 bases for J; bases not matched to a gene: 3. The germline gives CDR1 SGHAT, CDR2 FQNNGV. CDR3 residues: CASSLGTGHSGANVLTF. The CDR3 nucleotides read TGTGCCAGCAGCTTAGGGACAGGTCACTCTGGGGCCAACGTCCTGACTTTC.

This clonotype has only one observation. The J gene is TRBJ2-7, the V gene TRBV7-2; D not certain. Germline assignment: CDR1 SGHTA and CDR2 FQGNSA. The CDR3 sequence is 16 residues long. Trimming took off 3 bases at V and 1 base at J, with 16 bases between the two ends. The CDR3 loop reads CASSFGRQQKSYEQYF. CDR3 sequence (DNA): TGTGCCAGCAGCTTTGGGCGTCAGCAGAAGTCCTACGAGCAGTACTTC.

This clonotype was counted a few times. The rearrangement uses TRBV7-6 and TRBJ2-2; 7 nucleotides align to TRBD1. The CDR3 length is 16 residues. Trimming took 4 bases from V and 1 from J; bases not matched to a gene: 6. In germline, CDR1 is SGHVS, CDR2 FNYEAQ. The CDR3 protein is CASSSFRQGNTGELFF. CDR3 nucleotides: TGTGCCAGCAGCTCTTTTCGACAGGGGAACACCGGGGAGCTGTTTTTT.